This record covers a single T cell receptor (beta chain). Its antigen is unknown. The data stem from a study of early T cells in non-severe SARS-CoV-2 infection. Study outcomes and limitations: The VDJdb matching leaned toward anti-spike CD8 responses and overlooked private and CD4 specificities.

Unique molecular identifiers were added to individual cDNA molecules. TCRdb redid the calling of the 5' RACE reads with MiXCR, one entry per CDR3 protein. The sample contains more than 50,000 distinct CDR3 sequences, more than 10% of which appear only once. This receptor was identified in an adult who was a healthcare worker with PCR-confirmed SARS-CoV-2 infection or an uninfected control (not recorded which). The sequenced sample was whole blood, obtained at baseline.

For the CDR3, the DNA is TGTGCCACCAGGGACAGTAACACCGGGGAGCTGTTTTTT. It specifies CATRDSNTGELFF. J is TRBJ2-2 and V is TRBV24-1; a weak D match, TRBD1 (6 bases). V was trimmed by 7 bases and J by 2 bases, leaving 7 bases between them. This CDR3 is built from 13 residues. The germline V gene encodes CDR1 KGHDR and CDR2 SFDVKD.